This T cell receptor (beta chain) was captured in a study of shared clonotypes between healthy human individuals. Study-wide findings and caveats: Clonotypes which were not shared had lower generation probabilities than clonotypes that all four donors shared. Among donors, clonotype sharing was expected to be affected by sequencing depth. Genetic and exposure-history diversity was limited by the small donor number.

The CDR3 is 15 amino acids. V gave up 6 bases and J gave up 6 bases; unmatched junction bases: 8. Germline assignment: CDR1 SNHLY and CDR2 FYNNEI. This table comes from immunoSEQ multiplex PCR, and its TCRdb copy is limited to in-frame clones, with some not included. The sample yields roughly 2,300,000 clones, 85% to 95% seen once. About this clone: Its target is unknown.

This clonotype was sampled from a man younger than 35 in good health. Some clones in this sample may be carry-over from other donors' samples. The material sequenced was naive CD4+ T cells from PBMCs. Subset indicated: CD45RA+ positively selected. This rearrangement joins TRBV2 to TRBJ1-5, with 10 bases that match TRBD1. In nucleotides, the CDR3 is TGTGCCAGCAGCCGCCGGGACAGGGGCGGTCAGCCCCAGCATTTT. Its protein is CASSRRDRGGQPQHF.